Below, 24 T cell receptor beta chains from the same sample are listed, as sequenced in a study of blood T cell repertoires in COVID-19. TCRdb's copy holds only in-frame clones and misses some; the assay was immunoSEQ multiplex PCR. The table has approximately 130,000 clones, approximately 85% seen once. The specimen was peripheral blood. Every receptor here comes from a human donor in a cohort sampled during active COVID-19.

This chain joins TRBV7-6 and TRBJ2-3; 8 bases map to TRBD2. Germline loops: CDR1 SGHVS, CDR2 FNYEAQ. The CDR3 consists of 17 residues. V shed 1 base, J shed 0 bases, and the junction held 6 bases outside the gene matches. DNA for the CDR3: TGTGCCAGCAGCTTAGTTGCGGCGGGGGGCAGCACAGATACGCAGTATTTT. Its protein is CASSLVAAGGSTDTQYF.

The CDR3 region has the DNA TGTGCCACCAGTGAAGGGGGCTCTCGTGGCTACACCTTC. Protein: CATSEGGSRGYTF. The rearrangement uses TRBV24-1 and TRBJ1-2, with 7 nucleotides matching TRBD1. The CDR3 is made up of 13 amino acids. The V segment lost 4 bases and the J segment 7 bases; nucleotides outside the gene matches: 5. Germline lookup yields CDR1 KGHDR and CDR2 SFDVKD.

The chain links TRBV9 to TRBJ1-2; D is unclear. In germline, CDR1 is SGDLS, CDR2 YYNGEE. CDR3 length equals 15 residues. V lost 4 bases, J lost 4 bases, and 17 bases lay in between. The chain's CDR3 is CASSPVARSGYGYTF. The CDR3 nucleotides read TGTGCCAGCAGCCCCGTAGCCCGATCTGGCTATGGCTACACCTTC. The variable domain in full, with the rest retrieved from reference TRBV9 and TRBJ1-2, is DSGVTQTPKHLITATGQRVTLRCSPRSGDLSVYWYQQSLDQGLQFLIQYYNGEERAKGNILERFSAQQFPDLHSELNLSSLELGDSALYFCASSPVARSGYGYTFGSGTRLTVV.

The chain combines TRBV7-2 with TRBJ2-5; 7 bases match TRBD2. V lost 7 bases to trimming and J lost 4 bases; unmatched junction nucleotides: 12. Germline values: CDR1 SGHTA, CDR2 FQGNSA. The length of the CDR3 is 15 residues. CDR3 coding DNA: TGTGCCAGCAAAAGGCTCGCTTCGGGGGGAGAGACCCAGTACTTC. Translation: CASKRLASGGETQYF.

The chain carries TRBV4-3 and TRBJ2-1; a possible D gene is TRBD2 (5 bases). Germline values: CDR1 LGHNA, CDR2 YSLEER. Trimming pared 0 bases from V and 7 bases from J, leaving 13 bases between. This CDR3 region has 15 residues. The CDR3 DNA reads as TGCGCCAGCAGCCAAGACCGGCTTACGGGGAATGAGCAGTTCTTC. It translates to CASSQDRLTGNEQFF.

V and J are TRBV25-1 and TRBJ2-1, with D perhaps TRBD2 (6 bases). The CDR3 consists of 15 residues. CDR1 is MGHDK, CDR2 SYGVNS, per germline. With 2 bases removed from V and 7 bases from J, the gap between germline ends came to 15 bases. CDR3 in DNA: TGTGCCAGCAGTGAAATGAACGGGAGAGGGAATGAGCAGTTCTTC. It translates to CASSEMNGRGNEQFF.

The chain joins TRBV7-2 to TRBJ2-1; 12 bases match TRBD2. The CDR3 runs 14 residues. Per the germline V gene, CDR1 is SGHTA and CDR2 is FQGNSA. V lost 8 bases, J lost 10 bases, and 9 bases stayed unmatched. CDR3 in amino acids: CASGASGGASEQFF. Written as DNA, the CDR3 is TGTGCCAGCGGGGCTAGCGGGGGGGCTTCGGAGCAGTTCTTC. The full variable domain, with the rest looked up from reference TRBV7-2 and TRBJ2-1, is GAGVSQSPSNKVTEKGKDVELRCDPISGHTALYWYRQSLGQGLEFLIYFQGNSAPDKSGLPSDRFSAERTGGSVSTLTIQRTQQEDSAVYLCASGASGGASEQFFGPGTRLTVL.

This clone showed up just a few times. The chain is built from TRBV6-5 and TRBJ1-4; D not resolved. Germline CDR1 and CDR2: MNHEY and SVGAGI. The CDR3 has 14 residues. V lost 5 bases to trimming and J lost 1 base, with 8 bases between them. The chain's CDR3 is CASSPSGTNEKLFF. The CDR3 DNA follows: TGTGCCAGCAGTCCGTCAGGAACTAATGAAAAACTGTTTTTT.

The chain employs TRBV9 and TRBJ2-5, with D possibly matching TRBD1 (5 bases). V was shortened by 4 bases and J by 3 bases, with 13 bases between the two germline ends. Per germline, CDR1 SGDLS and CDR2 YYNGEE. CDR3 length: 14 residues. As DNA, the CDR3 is TGTGCCAGCAGCTTACGAACAGGAAAAGAGACCCAGTACTTC. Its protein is CASSLRTGKETQYF.

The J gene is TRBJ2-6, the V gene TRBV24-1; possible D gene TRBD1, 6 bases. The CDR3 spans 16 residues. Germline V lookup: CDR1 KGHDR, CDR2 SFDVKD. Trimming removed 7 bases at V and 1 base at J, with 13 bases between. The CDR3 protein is CATSDRGGSGANVLTF. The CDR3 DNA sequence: TGTGCCACCAGCGATCGAGGGGGTTCTGGGGCCAACGTCCTGACTTTC.

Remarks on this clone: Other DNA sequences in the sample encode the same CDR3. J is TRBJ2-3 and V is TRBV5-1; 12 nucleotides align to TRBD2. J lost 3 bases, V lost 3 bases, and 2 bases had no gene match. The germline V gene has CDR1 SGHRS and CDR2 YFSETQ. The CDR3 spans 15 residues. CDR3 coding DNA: TGCGCCAGCAGCTCTAGCGGGGGGGGAACAGATACGCAGTATTTT. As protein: CASSSSGGGTDTQYF. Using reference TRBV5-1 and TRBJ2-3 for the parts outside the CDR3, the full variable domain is KAGVTQTPRYLIKTRGQQVTLSCSPISGHRSVSWYQQTPGQGLQFLFEYFSETQRNKGNFPGRFSGRQFSNSRSEMNVSTLELGDSALYLCASSSSGGGTDTQYFGPGTRLTVL.

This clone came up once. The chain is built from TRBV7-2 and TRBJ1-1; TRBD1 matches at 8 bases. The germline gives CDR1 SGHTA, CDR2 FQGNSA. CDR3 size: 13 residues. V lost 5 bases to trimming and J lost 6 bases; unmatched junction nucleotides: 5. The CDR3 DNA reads TGTGCCAGCAGCCTACGGACAGGGCCTGAAGCTTTCTTT. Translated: CASSLRTGPEAFF.

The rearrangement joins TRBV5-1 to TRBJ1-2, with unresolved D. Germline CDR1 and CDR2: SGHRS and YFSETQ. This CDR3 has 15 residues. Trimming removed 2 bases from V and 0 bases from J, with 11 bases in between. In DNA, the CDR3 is TGCGCCAGCAGCTTTGTCGGGGATACTAACTATGGCTACACCTTC. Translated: CASSFVGDTNYGYTF.

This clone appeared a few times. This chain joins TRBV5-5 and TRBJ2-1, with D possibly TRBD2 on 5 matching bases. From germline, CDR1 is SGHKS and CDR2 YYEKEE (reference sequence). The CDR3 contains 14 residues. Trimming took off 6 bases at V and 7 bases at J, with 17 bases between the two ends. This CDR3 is CASTHLGAGNEQFF. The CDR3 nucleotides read TGTGCCAGCACCCACTTGGGAGCCGGAAATGAGCAGTTCTTC.

The CDR3 DNA sequence: TGCGCCAGCAGCCGGGACCGGACAGGGAACACTGAAGCTTTCTTT. Protein sequence: CASSRDRTGNTEAFF. This chain connects TRBV4-3 to TRBJ1-1; 7 bases are shared with TRBD1. Losses at the gene ends were 4 bases for V and 1 base for J; bases not matched to a gene: 6. Germline assignment: CDR1 LGHNA and CDR2 YSLEER. This CDR3 is 15 amino acids long.

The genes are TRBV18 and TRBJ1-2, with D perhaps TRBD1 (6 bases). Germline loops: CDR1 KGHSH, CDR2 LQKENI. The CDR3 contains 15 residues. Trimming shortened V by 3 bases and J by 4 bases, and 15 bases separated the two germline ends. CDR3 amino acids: CASSPQPGHPYGYTF. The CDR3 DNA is TGTGCCAGCTCACCGCAGCCGGGACATCCCTATGGCTACACCTTC.

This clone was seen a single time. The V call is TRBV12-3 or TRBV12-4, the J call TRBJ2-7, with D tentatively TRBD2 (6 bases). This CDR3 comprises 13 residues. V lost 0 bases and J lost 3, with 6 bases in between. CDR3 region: CASSLAEGYEQYV. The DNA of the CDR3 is TGTGCCAGCAGTTTAGCGGAGGGCTACGAGCAGTACGTC.

The CDR3 sequence is CASSLTGEEGEAFF. The CDR3, as DNA: TGCGCCAGCAGCCTAACAGGGGAAGAGGGTGAAGCTTTCTTT. The V and J genes are TRBV4-3 and TRBJ1-1; TRBD1 matches at 7 bases. V was clipped by 4 bases and J by 7 bases; unmatched bases: 9. This CDR3 is 14 amino acids long. CDR1 and CDR2 (germline): LGHNA, YSLEER.

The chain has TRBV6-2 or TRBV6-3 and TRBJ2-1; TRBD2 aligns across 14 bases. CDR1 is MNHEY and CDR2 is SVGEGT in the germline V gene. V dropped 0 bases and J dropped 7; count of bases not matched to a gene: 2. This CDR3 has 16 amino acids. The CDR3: CASSYSGTSGRNEQFF. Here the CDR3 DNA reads TGTGCCAGCAGTTACTCCGGGACTAGCGGGAGAAATGAGCAGTTCTTC.

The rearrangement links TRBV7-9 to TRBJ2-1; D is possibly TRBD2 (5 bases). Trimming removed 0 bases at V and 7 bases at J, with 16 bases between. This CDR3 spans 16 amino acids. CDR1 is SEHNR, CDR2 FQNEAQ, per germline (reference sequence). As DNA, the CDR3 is TGTGCCAGCAGCTTAGCTGGGAGTTCCCTTTATAATGAGCAGTTCTTC. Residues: CASSLAGSSLYNEQFF.

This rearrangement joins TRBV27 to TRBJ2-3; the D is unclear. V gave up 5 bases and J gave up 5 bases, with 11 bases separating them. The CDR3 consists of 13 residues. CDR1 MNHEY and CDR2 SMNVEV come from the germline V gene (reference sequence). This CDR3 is CASSLRHLDTQYF. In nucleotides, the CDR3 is TGTGCCAGCAGTCTCAGACACCTAGATACGCAGTATTTT.

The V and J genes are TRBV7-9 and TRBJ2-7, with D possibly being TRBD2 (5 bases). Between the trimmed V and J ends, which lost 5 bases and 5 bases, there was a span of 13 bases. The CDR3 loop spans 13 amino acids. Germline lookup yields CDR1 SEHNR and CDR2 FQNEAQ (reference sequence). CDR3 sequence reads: CASSSPGLDEQYF. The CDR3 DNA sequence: TGTGCCAGCAGCAGTCCTGGACTGGACGAGCAGTACTTC.

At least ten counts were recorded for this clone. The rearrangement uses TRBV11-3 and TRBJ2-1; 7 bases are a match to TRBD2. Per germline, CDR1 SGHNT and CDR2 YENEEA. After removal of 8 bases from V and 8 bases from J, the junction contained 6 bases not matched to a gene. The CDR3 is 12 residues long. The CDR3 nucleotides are TGTGCCAGCCGGGGCGGGAGCGATGAGCAGTTCTTC. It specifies CASRGGSDEQFF.

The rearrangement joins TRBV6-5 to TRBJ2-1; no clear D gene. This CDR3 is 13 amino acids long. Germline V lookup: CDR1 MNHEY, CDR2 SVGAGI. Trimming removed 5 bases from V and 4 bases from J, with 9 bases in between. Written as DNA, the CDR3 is TGTGCCAGCAGTACCCACAGTTACAATGAGCAGTTCTTC. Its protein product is CASSTHSYNEQFF.